One and the same sample provided the 18 T cell receptor beta chains below, sequenced in a study of blood T cell repertoires in COVID-19. Here immunoSEQ multiplex PCR was the method, and the copy in TCRdb shows in-frame clones only, minus some. Of 75,000 to 85,000 clones listed, around 88% are singletons. The sequencing input was peripheral blood. The source of these receptors is a human donor in a cohort sampled during active COVID-19.

This clone appeared once. The chain employs TRBV6-2 or TRBV6-3 and TRBJ2-7; maybe TRBD2 (5 bases). Trimming removed 4 bases from V and 3 bases from J, with 13 bases in between. The CDR3 covers 14 residues. Germline lookup yields CDR1 MNHEY and CDR2 SVGEGT. The CDR3 DNA reads TGTGCCAGCAGTTCCCCGGGGATCAGCTACGAGCAGTACTTC. Its translation: CASSSPGISYEQYF.

V and J are TRBV7-3 and TRBJ2-7; TRBD1 matches at 7 bases. Germline CDR1 SGHTA, CDR2 FQGTGA. CDR3 length: 15 residues. J gave up 4 bases and V 4 bases, and 10 bases lay outside the gene matches. CDR3 region: CASSSLPGTVYEQYF. The CDR3 bases are TGTGCCAGCAGCTCTCTACCCGGGACAGTGTACGAGCAGTACTTC.

The rearrangement links TRBV18 to TRBJ1-1; D unclear. The CDR3 has 16 residues. V was clipped by 4 bases and J by 3 bases, with 18 bases between them. CDR1 KGHSH and CDR2 LQKENI come from the germline V gene. CDR3 sequence reads: CASSRLARTGDTEAFF. The CDR3 DNA sequence: TGTGCCAGCTCACGTTTGGCGAGGACCGGGGACACTGAAGCTTTCTTT.

The chain has TRBV5-1 and TRBJ2-7; maybe TRBD1 (6 bases). The germline CDR1 and CDR2 sequences are SGHRS and YFSETQ. V was pared by 4 bases and J by 0 bases, with 14 bases between. This CDR3 has 15 residues. This chain's CDR3 is CASSARTDSSYEQYF. The CDR3 DNA sequence: TGCGCCAGCAGCGCCAGGACAGATAGCTCCTACGAGCAGTACTTC.

The chain carries TRBV5-4 and TRBJ2-2; 7 bases fit TRBD1. Germline trimming cut 6 bases from V and 1 base from J; bases unmatched to any gene: 6. CDR1 is SGHNT and CDR2 is YYREEE in the germline V gene (reference sequence). The CDR3 is 15 amino acids. The CDR3 nucleotides read TGTGCCAGCACACCGGGACAGATGAACACCGGGGAGCTGTTTTTT. It yields the protein CASTPGQMNTGELFF.

The gene calls are TRBV19 and TRBJ2-7, with D perhaps matching TRBD2 (5 bases). The CDR3 spans 13 residues. The V end was cut by 3 bases, the J end by 1 base, with 7 bases between. Germline V lookup: CDR1 LNHDA, CDR2 SQIVND (reference sequence). CDR3 bases: TGTGCCAGTAGTATCGGGGATTCCTACGAGCAGTACTTC. Amino acids: CASSIGDSYEQYF.

Only one count was recorded for this clone. The rearrangement joins TRBV4-1 to TRBJ2-7; TRBD2 is a possible D gene (6 bases). In germline, CDR1 is MGHRA, CDR2 YSYEKL. The CDR3 is made up of 16 amino acids. Trimming took off 1 base at V and 0 bases at J, with 13 bases between the two ends. The CDR3 sequence: CASSQVGRTNSYEQYF. The CDR3 nucleotides are TGCGCCAGCAGCCAAGTTGGCAGGACTAACTCCTACGAGCAGTACTTC.

The chain recombines TRBV2 with TRBJ2-1; D is undetermined. The CDR3 length is 11 residues. Trimming shortened V by 4 bases and J by 7 bases, and 5 bases separated the two germline ends. Per germline, CDR1 SNHLY and CDR2 FYNNEI. CDR3 DNA: TGTGCCAGCAGTGTCCAGAATGAGCAGTTCTTC. This encodes CASSVQNEQFF.

The rearrangement joins TRBV6-5 to TRBJ1-2; TRBD1 agrees at 8 bases. Germline-derived CDR1 and CDR2 are MNHEY and SVGAGI. Trimming took 8 bases from V and 3 from J; bases not matched to a gene: 5. This CDR3 is built from 13 residues. CDR3 coding DNA: TGTGCCAGCGGACAGGGATATGACTATGGCTACACCTTC. This codes for CASGQGYDYGYTF.

The gene calls are TRBV5-8 and TRBJ1-5; no definite D call. This CDR3 is 12 amino acids long. Trimming shortened V by 4 bases and J by 9 bases, and 11 bases separated the two germline ends. The germline gives CDR1 SGHTS, CDR2 YDEGEE. The CDR3 bases are TGTGCCAGCAGCGACACGATCTCGCCCCAGCATTTT. This translates into CASSDTISPQHF. The whole variable domain, remainder taken from reference TRBV5-8 and TRBJ1-5, is EAGVTQSPTHLIKTRGQQATLRCSPISGHTSVYWYQQALGLGLQFLLWYDEGEERNRGNFPPRFSGRQFPNYSSELNVNALELEDSALYLCASSDTISPQHFGDGTRLSIL.

The chain carries TRBV11-1 and TRBJ1-2; 9 bases match TRBD1. CDR1 and CDR2 from the germline V gene are SGHAT and FQDESV (reference sequence). The V segment lost 3 bases and the J segment 4 bases; nucleotides outside the gene matches: 3. This CDR3 is 14 amino acids long. The CDR3 reads CASSLTGGTYGYTF. CDR3 sequence (DNA): TGTGCCAGCAGCTTGACAGGGGGGACCTATGGCTACACCTTC.

The chain links TRBV5-1 to TRBJ1-6; 9 nucleotides line up with TRBD1. After removal of 2 bases from V and 7 bases from J, the junction contained 13 bases not matched to a gene. Germline V lookup: CDR1 SGHRS, CDR2 YFSETQ. The CDR3 totals 18 residues. CDR3 protein: CASSFTRGGQGQNSPLHF. In DNA, the CDR3 is TGCGCCAGCAGCTTCACCCGCGGGGGACAGGGTCAGAATTCACCCCTCCACTTT.

The rearrangement uses TRBV30 and TRBJ1-4; TRBD1 might be the D (6 bases). Trimming removed 3 bases from V and 0 bases from J, with 17 bases in between. In germline, CDR1 is GTSNPN, CDR2 SVGIG (reference sequence). The CDR3 is made up of 17 amino acids. The CDR3: CAWSRGSLVATNEKLFF. The CDR3 coding sequence is TGTGCCTGGAGCAGGGGAAGTTTAGTGGCAACTAATGAAAAACTGTTTTTT.

V is TRBV3-1 (or the pseudogene TRBV3-2) and J is TRBJ1-3; TRBD1 matches 7 bases. Germline assignment: CDR1 LGHDT and CDR2 YNNKEL (reference sequence). With 4 bases clipped from V and 2 bases from J, the junction kept 5 bases outside the gene matches. The CDR3 extends over 15 amino acids. For the CDR3, the DNA is TGTGCCAGCAGCCCTCCGACAGGGCCTGGAAACACCATATATTTT. Protein sequence: CASSPPTGPGNTIYF.

The chain combines TRBV4-1 with TRBJ1-1, with 8 positions matching TRBD1. Germline CDR1 is MGHRA and CDR2 is YSYEKL. With V trimmed by 0 bases and J by 4 bases, 4 bases remained unmatched. The CDR3 loop spans 15 amino acids. The CDR3 DNA is TGCGCCAGCAGCCAAGAACCCGACAGGGGCACTGAAGCTTTCTTT. It translates to CASSQEPDRGTEAFF.

The rearrangement uses TRBV19 and TRBJ2-3; D is unclear. From germline, CDR1 is LNHDA and CDR2 SQIVND (reference sequence). CDR3 length: 14 residues. Trimming took off 6 bases at V and 2 bases at J, with 12 bases between the two ends. CDR3 DNA sequence: TGTGCCAGTAGCAGGAATAGTTTCACAGATACGCAGTATTTT. Protein sequence: CASSRNSFTDTQYF.

This chain joins TRBV2 and TRBJ1-5; D is undetermined. Germline CDR1 and CDR2: SNHLY and FYNNEI. Deletions cut 8 bases from V and 2 bases from J, with 13 bases between. The CDR3 is 14 amino acids. The CDR3 DNA follows: TGTGCCAGCGGGGAAGGGCAGGGCAATCAGCCCCAGCATTTT. Translating it yields CASGEGQGNQPQHF.

The chain joins TRBV5-1 to TRBJ2-1, with D maybe TRBD1 (6 bases). The V and J ends lost 3 bases and 0 bases respectively, with 10 bases between them. Germline V gene data show CDR1 as SGHRS and CDR2 as YFSETQ. The CDR3 loop spans 15 amino acids. The CDR3 DNA reads as TGCGCCAGCAGCTCCCAGGGGAGCTCCTACAATGAGCAGTTCTTC. This translates into CASSSQGSSYNEQFF.